A selection of T cell receptor beta chains follows, all from one sample in a study of T cell responses to AZD1222 COVID-19 vaccine. Assay used: immunoSEQ multiplex PCR; TCRdb lists only in-frame clones, some missing. The top ten hold more than 10% of the sample, which has approximately 120,000 clones, approximately 91% seen once. This material consisted of peripheral blood, taken on day 0 of MenACWY control vaccination. Source of these receptors: an adult in good health. Both conserved end residues are trimmed from each CDR3. Only part of the rows carry a size: once, few, many, or a class if the clone is expanded.

v_call	j_call	clone_size	cdr3_aa
TRBV6-5	TRBJ1-1	few	ASRTVNTEAF
TRBV28	TRBJ2-3	-	ASRPGPATDTQY
TRBV30	TRBJ2-7	-	AWSGGQGQY
TRBV20-1	TRBJ1-4	-	SASESGTGGGEKLF
TRBV9	TRBJ2-1	-	ASSVATGRTASYNEQF
TRBV18	TRBJ1-4	-	ASSPLTGQGLFFSKLF
TRBV5-1	TRBJ2-7	-	ASSLVSSYEQY
TRBV28	TRBJ1-1	-	ASRAGTGAGTEAF
TRBV14	TRBJ2-7	-	ASSQDLSGYEQY
TRBV18	TRBJ1-1	-	ASSPPNRVENTEAF
TRBV2	TRBJ2-1	-	ASSGGTRSNEQF
TRBV19	TRBJ1-2	-	ASSTLQTLGLIGRYGYT
TRBV6-2/TRBV6-3	TRBJ1-6	-	ASSFFSSPLH
TRBV7-3	TRBJ2-5	-	ASSSGTVGAQY
TRBV3-1/TRBV3-2	TRBJ2-7	few	ASSQEAAYEQY
TRBV4-3	TRBJ1-2	-	ASSQDHRVNYGYT
TRBV9	TRBJ1-4	-	ASTPEPGFRGEKLF
TRBV11-2	TRBJ1-3	-	ASSLAPGSSGNTIY
TRBV28	TRBJ1-2	-	ASSVLGAAYGYT
TRBV27	TRBJ1-4	-	ASSFKKGYEKLF
TRBV5-1	TRBJ2-3	-	ASSLGLAGTPWNTDTQY